The sequence of this T cell receptor (beta chain) was determined in a study of control samples from healthy donors and cancer patients. The protocol was immunoSEQ multiplex PCR, while the TCRdb copy is restricted to in-frame clones and leaves out a portion. The sample lists more than 95,000 clones, 93% occurring once. Sequencing was done on a sample of blood. This receptor was identified in a man aged 30 to 39 in good health.

CDR3 sequence reads: CASSLGHSGANVLTF. DNA of the CDR3: TGTGCCAGCAGCTTAGGTCACTCTGGGGCCAACGTCCTGACTTTC. The chain joins TRBV7-8 to TRBJ2-6; D is undetermined. With 1 base removed from V and 0 bases from J, the gap between germline ends came to 4 bases. This CDR3 is built from 15 residues. The germline V gene encodes CDR1 SGHVS and CDR2 FQNEAQ.